Detailed here is one TCR beta chain. The antigen it binds to is not known. The record has no base qualities; no much larger clone is one base away. The method was 5' RACE. Reads for this sample came from an Illumina HiSeq 2500. A second PCR of about 7 to 12 cycles was run with a J-beta primer mix and a sample-barcoded 5' primer. A template-switch 5' adaptor carrying 12 random nucleotides introduced a unique molecular identifier onto each TCR beta cDNA molecule. At least 3 million CDR3-containing paired-end reads were obtained from each sample. The Mint cDNA synthesis kit, primed by a TRBC-specific oligonucleotide, was used to synthesize first-strand cDNA from all RNA. Following uracil-DNA glycosylase treatment, a first 18-cycle PCR with universal primers M1SS and BC2_uni_R was performed on all cDNA. In the authors' own workflow: For normalization, 1 million high-quality reads, each with a distinct molecular identifier, were randomly selected from each sample. Reads sharing molecular identifiers were discarded rather than binned into consensus sequences. MiTCR, set to a Q25 quality threshold and the strictest error-elimination algorithm, was used for CDR3 identification, clonotype clustering and error correction. A nonparametric unseen species model with Euler transformation was used to estimate lower-bound total TCR beta diversity. Starting from the raw public reads, TCRdb applied fastp trimming at Q25, assembled clones with MiXCR and retained in-frame beta chains. One record per CDR3 amino acid sequence lists the most common genes and DNA. The V and J calls and clone size come from TCRdb's table, not from the authors' own analysis. The sample contains about 760,000 distinct CDR3 sequences, more than 20% of them found a single time. The top ten clonotypes cover roughly 9% of the sample.

The CDR3 spans 15 residues, from the cysteine through the phenylalanine. The sequence is cut down to CDR3 DNA, 45 bases in frame from base 1. Per the germline V gene, MDHEN is the CDR1 and SYDVKM is the CDR2. The junction shows trimming of 3 bases on V and 4 bases on J, plus 16 bases between the germline ends. This record comes from a study of blood T cells in healthy people across ages (dated by TCRdb to between 2015 and 2016). Regarding the complete study: In model experiments, template switching captured about one uniquely barcoded TCR beta cDNA molecule for every two T cells. Age-related changes in TCR beta repertoire diversity were measured in the study by deep sequencing normalized with unique cDNA molecular identifiers. The donors were divided into four age groups: young (average around 16 years), middle-aged (around 41), aged (under 70) and long-lived (82). For two donors (one aged 18 to 30 and one aged 80 or older), the study analyzed two additional independent replicas of 1 million unique cDNA reads from the same blood draw.

The donors were 40 or so Caucasian individuals from Russia, aged 6 to 90 years, who were systemically healthy. Around 10 milliliters of peripheral blood were drawn from each donor into EDTA-treated Vacutainer tubes. PBMCs were isolated by Ficoll-Paque density-gradient centrifugation, with at least 6 million obtained per sample. Trizol reagent was used to extract total RNA from PBMCs, with at least 5 micrograms per sample. The percentages of naive CD45RAhigh/CD27high T cells were determined by flow cytometry on a PBMC aliquot from every donor. Results and caveats for the whole study, not just this receptor: Compared with the aged group, more naive CD4+ T cells, fewer expanded clones and increased TCR diversity were shown by the long-lived group, suggesting age selection. Donor CMV infection status was unknown, potentially confounding age-related changes in expanded clonotypes. There was a strong correlation between observed TCR beta diversity and the percentage of naive T cells measured by flow cytometry. Bulk unsorted PBMC profiling prevented conclusive comparison of naive and antigen-experienced compartments. As age increased, observed TCR beta diversity per million T cells dropped in a roughly linear way, and a significant reduction was already evident by age 40. Estimates of total diversity based on one million sequenced T cells were considered lower bounds and underestimates.

This sample also belongs to another study, concerning T cells of mothers and their children. That second publication adds: Nine systemically healthy Caucasian individuals served as donors, namely three mothers together with their six children. cDNA synthesis consumed the entire amount of extracted RNA, loaded at around 1.4 ug RNA in each 15 ul reaction. In the second PCR, sample barcodes and 2-4 random nucleotides were introduced via the M1S primer. More than 8 million TCR beta CDR3 reads were obtained from each mother, and roughly 3 million reads were obtained from each child. Thymic selection similarly shapes TCR recombination output in related and unrelated pairs, with minor effect from inherited differences. Normalized repertoire overlap in related mother-child pairs was always slightly higher than in unrelated mother-child pairs, but the difference was never significant. No persistent microchimeric T cell clones were detected, at a sensitivity of around 97 clones per million clonotypes. Deep NGS was used in the study to compare the TCR beta repertoires of mothers and children and to look for features that separate related mother-child pairs from unrelated individuals. The mean age was approximately 41 +/- 4 years for the mothers and approximately 11 +/- 4 years for the children. Libraries were sequenced on Illumina HiSeq 2000 with 100+100 nt paired-end reads after adapter ligation with NEBNext reagents. To prevent cross-contamination, the mother and child libraries were prepared one month apart and sequenced in separate runs. For each donor, somewhere between about 450,000 and 2,200,000 distinct TCR beta clonotypes were identified. Naive TCR beta clonotypes were estimated from low-frequency clonotypes matched to each donor's FACS-determined naive share, without sorting.

The rearrangement joined TRBV28 to TRBJ2-7, with a tentative D gene TRBD2 over 5 matching bases. This TCR was recovered from a boy younger than 18 in good health. Material: blood. The CDR3 is CASSFRGSGSYEQYF. The nucleotides are TGTGCCAGCAGTTTTCGTGGCAGCGGTTCTTACGAGCAGTACTTC.